This T cell receptor (beta chain) came from a study of Ad26.COV2.S vaccination and SARS-CoV-2 variants. This clone was recorded once. Data came from immunoSEQ multiplex PCR; TCRdb stores just in-frame clones and leaves some out. The data show some 190,000 clones, 87% seen once. Germline CDR1 and CDR2: MNHEY and SVGAGI. Trimming cost V 0 bases and J 7 bases, with 7 bases left between them. The length of the CDR3 is 14 residues. The TCR originated in a human donor who had recovered from COVID-19. The chain has TRBV6-5 and TRBJ1-6; D perhaps matches TRBD1 (6 bases). Sequences were derived from peripheral blood, sampled after recovery from COVID-19. The CDR3 reads CASSYSTGNSPLHF. As DNA, the CDR3 is TGTGCCAGCAGTTACTCGACAGGAAATTCACCCCTCCACTTT.